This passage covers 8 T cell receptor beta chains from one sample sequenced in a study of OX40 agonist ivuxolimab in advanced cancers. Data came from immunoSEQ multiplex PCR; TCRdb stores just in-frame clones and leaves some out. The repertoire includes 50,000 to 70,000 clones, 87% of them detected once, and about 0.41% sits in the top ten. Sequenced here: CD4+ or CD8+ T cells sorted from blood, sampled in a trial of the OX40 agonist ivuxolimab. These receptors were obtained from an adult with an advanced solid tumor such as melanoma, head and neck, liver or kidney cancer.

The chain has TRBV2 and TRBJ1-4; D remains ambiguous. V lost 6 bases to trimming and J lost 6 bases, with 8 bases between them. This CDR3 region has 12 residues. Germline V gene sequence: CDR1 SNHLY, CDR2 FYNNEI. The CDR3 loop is CASRSDDEKLFF. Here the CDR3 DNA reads TGTGCCAGCAGGTCAGACGATGAAAAACTGTTTTTT.

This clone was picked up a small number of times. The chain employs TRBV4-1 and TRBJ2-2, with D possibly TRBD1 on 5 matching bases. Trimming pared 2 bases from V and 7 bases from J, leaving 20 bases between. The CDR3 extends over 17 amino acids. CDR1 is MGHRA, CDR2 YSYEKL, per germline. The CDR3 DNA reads TGCGCCAGCAGCCAAATATCCGGGTTTAAAAGGGGCGGGGAGCTGTTTTTT. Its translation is CASSQISGFKRGGELFF.

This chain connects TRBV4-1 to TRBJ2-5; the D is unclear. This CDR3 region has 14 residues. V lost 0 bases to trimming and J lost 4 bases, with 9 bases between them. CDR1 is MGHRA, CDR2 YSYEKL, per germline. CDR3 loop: CASSQERYRETQYF. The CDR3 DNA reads TGCGCCAGCAGCCAAGAGAGGTACCGAGAGACCCAGTACTTC.

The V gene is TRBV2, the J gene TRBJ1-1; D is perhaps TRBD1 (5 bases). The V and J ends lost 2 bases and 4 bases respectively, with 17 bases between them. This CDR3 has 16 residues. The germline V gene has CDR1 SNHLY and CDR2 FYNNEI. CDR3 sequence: CASSETRGRVGTEAFF. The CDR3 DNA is TGTGCCAGCAGTGAAACACGAGGCAGGGTGGGCACTGAAGCTTTCTTT.

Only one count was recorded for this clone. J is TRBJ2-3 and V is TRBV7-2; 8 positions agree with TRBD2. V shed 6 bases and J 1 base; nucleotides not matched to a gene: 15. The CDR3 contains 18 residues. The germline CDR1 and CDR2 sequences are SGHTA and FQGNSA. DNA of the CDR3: TGTGCCAGCAGTCAAACGGGCCCTAGCGGGTGGGGCACAGATACGCAGTATTTT. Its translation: CASSQTGPSGWGTDTQYF.

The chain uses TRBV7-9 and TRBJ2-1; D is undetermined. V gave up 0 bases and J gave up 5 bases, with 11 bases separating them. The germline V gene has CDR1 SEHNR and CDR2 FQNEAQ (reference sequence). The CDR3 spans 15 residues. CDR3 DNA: TGTGCCAGCAGCTTAGCCCCGTCCTACGACAATGAGCAGTTCTTC. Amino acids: CASSLAPSYDNEQFF.

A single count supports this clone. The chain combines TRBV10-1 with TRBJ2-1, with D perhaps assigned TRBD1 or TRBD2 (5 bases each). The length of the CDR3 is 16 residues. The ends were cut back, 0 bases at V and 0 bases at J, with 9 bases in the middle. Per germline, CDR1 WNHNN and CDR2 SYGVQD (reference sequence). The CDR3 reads CASSESVGGSYNEQFF. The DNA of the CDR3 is TGCGCCAGCAGTGAGTCGGTTGGGGGCTCCTACAATGAGCAGTTCTTC.

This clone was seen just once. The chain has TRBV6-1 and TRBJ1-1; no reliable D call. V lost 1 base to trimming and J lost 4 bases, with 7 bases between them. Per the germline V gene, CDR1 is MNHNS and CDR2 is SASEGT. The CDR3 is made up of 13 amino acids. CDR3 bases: TGTGCCAGCAGTGAAGTGGCTGGCACTGAAGCTTTCTTT. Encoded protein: CASSEVAGTEAFF.